Following are 28 T cell receptor beta chains from one sample sequenced in a study of blood T cell repertoires in COVID-19. Sequencing used immunoSEQ multiplex PCR; TCRdb keeps in-frame clones, though not all of them. The data contain 50,000 to 80,000 clones, 89% of them singletons. What was sequenced was peripheral blood. These receptors originate from a man between 60 and 70 years old with acute or convalescent COVID-19.

The chain is built from TRBV27 and TRBJ1-5; the match to TRBD1 covers 7 bases. The germline CDR1 and CDR2 sequences are MNHEY and SMNVEV (reference sequence). V trimming: 6 bases; J trimming: 4 bases; junction bases outside the gene matches: 6. There are 14 residues in the CDR3. The CDR3 reads CASSTGTDNQPQHF. As DNA, the CDR3 is TGTGCCAGCAGCACCGGGACAGATAATCAGCCCCAGCATTTT.

The CDR3 region has the DNA TGTGCCAGCAGCAGAACAGGGGGCAAGAGAGGTGAAAAACTGTTTTTT. Protein: CASSRTGGKRGEKLFF. The rearrangement uses TRBV3-1 (or the pseudogene TRBV3-2) and TRBJ1-4; 9 nucleotides match TRBD1. J lost 7 bases, V lost 5 bases, and 11 bases had no gene match. The CDR3 covers 16 residues. The germline V gene has CDR1 LGHDT and CDR2 YNNKEL (reference sequence).

On this clone: The same CDR3 can be traced to other DNA sequences in this sample. This chain uses TRBV6-5 with TRBJ1-1; 7 bases align to TRBD1. Germline trimming cut 7 bases from V and 1 base from J; bases unmatched to any gene: 3. Germline CDR1 is MNHEY and CDR2 is SVGAGI. This CDR3 is 13 amino acids long. CDR3 amino acids: CASTRQGNTEAFF. CDR3 DNA sequence: TGTGCCAGCACCAGACAGGGGAACACTGAAGCTTTCTTT.

The chain combines TRBV10-3 with TRBJ2-3; D perhaps matches TRBD2 (5 bases). The ends were cut back, 2 bases at V and 4 bases at J, with 13 bases in the middle. There are 15 residues in the CDR3. The germline gives CDR1 ENHRY, CDR2 SYGVKD. For the CDR3, the DNA is TGTGCCATCAGTGAGACCTTACTAGAGGCAGATACGCAGTATTTT. This encodes CAISETLLEADTQYF.

The gene calls are TRBV18 and TRBJ1-3; 10 nucleotides line up with TRBD1. CDR3 length: 17 amino acids. V shed 3 bases, J shed 2 bases, and the junction held 7 bases outside the gene matches. The germline V gene has CDR1 KGHSH and CDR2 LQKENI. The CDR3 reads CASSPRQGAGTGNTIYF. In nucleotides, the CDR3 is TGTGCCAGCTCACCTAGACAGGGGGCCGGAACTGGAAACACCATATATTTT. Filled out from reference TRBV18 and TRBJ1-3, the complete variable domain reads NAGVMQNPRHLVRRRGQEARLRCSPMKGHSHVYWYRQLPEEGLKFMVYLQKENIIDESGMPKERFSAEFPKEGPSILRIQQVVRGDSAAYFCASSPRQGAGTGNTIYFGEGSWLTVV.

The CDR3 DNA follows: TGCGCCAGCAGCTTGAATCGCGGGGGTTCCTACGAGCAGTACTTC. It yields the protein CASSLNRGGSYEQYF. This chain links TRBV5-1 with TRBJ2-7; TRBD2 matches 7 bases. The germline V gene has CDR1 SGHRS and CDR2 YFSETQ. CDR3 length: 15 residues. V lost 1 base to trimming and J lost 1 base; unmatched junction nucleotides: 5.

The rearrangement links TRBV19 to TRBJ1-5; a possible D gene is TRBD1 (5 bases). The germline CDR1 and CDR2 sequences are LNHDA and SQIVND (reference sequence). The CDR3 length is 14 residues. V was clipped by 8 bases and J by 0 bases, with 11 bases between them. CDR3 protein: CASGTDYSNQPQHF. As DNA, the CDR3 is TGTGCCAGTGGGACGGACTATAGCAATCAGCCCCAGCATTTT. Full variable domain (missing parts from reference TRBV19 and TRBJ1-5): DGGITQSPKYLFRKEGQNVTLSCEQNLNHDAMYWYRQDPGQGLRLIYYSQIVNDFQKGDIAEGYSVSREKKESFPLTVTSAQKNPTAFYLCASGTDYSNQPQHFGDGTRLSIL.

This clone was seen more than once but under ten times. The chain is built from TRBV5-1 and TRBJ2-7, with 8 bases aligning to TRBD2. This CDR3 contains 14 residues. The germline V gene encodes CDR1 SGHRS and CDR2 YFSETQ. J was trimmed by 3 bases and V by 4 bases; bases with no gene match: 6. DNA of the CDR3: TGCGCCAGCAGCGGACGGGGGGGCGGCTACGAGCAGTACTTC. This gives the protein CASSGRGGGYEQYF.

This chain uses TRBV27 with TRBJ2-2, with 8 bases lining up with TRBD1. Losses at the gene ends were 6 bases for V and 1 base for J; bases not matched to a gene: 16. The CDR3 totals 19 residues. Germline V lookup: CDR1 MNHEY, CDR2 SMNVEV (reference sequence). CDR3 in amino acids: CASSKFRGNRGMNTGELFF. The CDR3 DNA reads TGTGCCAGCAGCAAGTTTAGGGGGAACAGGGGGATGAACACCGGGGAGCTGTTTTTT.

CDR3 sequence (DNA): TGTGCCAGCAGCTTATCGGGGGGACTAGGTCTCGGGGAGCTGTTTTTT. It codes for CASSLSGGLGLGELFF. This chain uses TRBV5-4 with TRBJ2-2, with 8 bases aligning to TRBD2. The germline gives CDR1 SGHNT, CDR2 YYREEE (reference sequence). The CDR3 is made up of 16 amino acids. Trimming took 2 bases from V and 7 from J; bases not matched to a gene: 10.

This chain links TRBV24-1 with TRBJ2-1, with D perhaps matching TRBD2 (8 bases). V lost 6 bases and J 7 bases, leaving 30 bases between the germline ends. The CDR3 covers 19 residues. Germline-derived CDR1 and CDR2 are KGHDR and SFDVKD. CDR3 sequence reads: CATSFSTGVQPPGGNEQFF. For the CDR3, the DNA is TGTGCCACCAGTTTCAGCACAGGGGTCCAACCGCCGGGGGGGAATGAGCAGTTCTTC.

The chain employs TRBV5-8 and TRBJ1-4, with 8 positions matching TRBD1. CDR1 is SGHTS, CDR2 YDEGEE, per germline. The length of the CDR3 is 16 residues. Losses at the gene ends were 0 bases for V and 1 base for J; bases not matched to a gene: 2. The CDR3 region is CASSLGRGLTNEKLFF. The CDR3, as DNA: TGTGCCAGCAGCTTGGGCAGGGGGCTAACTAATGAAAAACTGTTTTTT.

The rearrangement uses TRBV5-1 and TRBJ1-6; 7 bases are a match to TRBD1. The CDR3 spans 17 residues. CDR1 SGHRS and CDR2 YFSETQ come from the germline V gene. With 3 bases clipped from V and 8 bases from J, the junction kept 14 bases outside the gene matches. CDR3 in DNA: TGCGCCAGCAGCTCCCGATCCAGGGGGAGCCAGTATTCACCCCTCCACTTT. Encoded protein: CASSSRSRGSQYSPLHF.

This clone was seen only once. V and J are TRBV9 and TRBJ2-7; D perhaps matches TRBD1 (5 bases). The CDR3 has 14 amino acids. The V gene's germline CDR1 is SGDLS and CDR2 YYNGEE. Trimming cost V 4 bases and J 3 bases, with 14 bases left between them. CDR3 sequence reads: CASSKGQRNYEQYF. CDR3 in DNA: TGTGCCAGCAGCAAGGGGCAGAGGAACTACGAGCAGTACTTC.

The rearrangement joins TRBV30 to TRBJ1-1; 7 bases are shared with TRBD1. The CDR3 runs 16 residues. V was clipped by 0 bases and J by 1 base; unmatched bases: 8. The germline V gene has CDR1 GTSNPN and CDR2 SVGIG (reference sequence). The CDR3 DNA reads TGTGCCTGGAGTGTAACCCCCGGACAGGCGAACACTGAAGCTTTCTTT. This sequence encodes CAWSVTPGQANTEAFF.

The chain links TRBV7-3 to TRBJ1-1; tentatively, D is TRBD1 (6 bases). Trimming stripped 5 bases from V and 4 bases from J, with 14 bases between. Germline lookup yields CDR1 SGHTA and CDR2 FQGTGA. This CDR3 is 14 amino acids long. The CDR3 region has the DNA TGTGCCAGCAGCAGCACCGCAGGGGCCACTGAAGCTTTCTTT. As protein: CASSSTAGATEAFF. The complete variable domain, with remaining parts taken from reference TRBV7-3 and TRBJ1-1, reads GAGVSQTPSNKVTEKGKYVELRCDPISGHTALYWYRQSLGQGPEFLIYFQGTGAADDSGLPNDRFFAVRPEGSVSTLKIQRTERGDSAVYLCASSSTAGATEAFFGQGTRLTVV.

The V gene is TRBV4-2, the J gene TRBJ1-3, with D maybe TRBD1 (6 bases). Between the trimmed V and J ends, which lost 10 bases and 2 bases, there was a span of 24 bases. CDR1 and CDR2 from the germline V gene are LGHNA and YNFKEQ. The CDR3 length is 17 residues. The CDR3 protein is CANPIDLTGNTGNTIYF. The CDR3 DNA follows: TGTGCCAATCCGATTGACCTAACAGGGAACACTGGAAACACCATATATTTT.

The chain has TRBV30 and TRBJ2-7; D might be TRBD1 (5 bases). The CDR3 contains 13 residues. Germline-derived CDR1 and CDR2 are GTSNPN and SVGIG (reference sequence). V lost 0 bases and J 0 bases, leaving 6 bases between the germline ends. The CDR3 DNA sequence: TGTGCCTGGAGTGTTGACAGCTCCTACGAGCAGTACTTC. It codes for CAWSVDSSYEQYF.

The chain carries TRBV10-1 and TRBJ2-1; 8 nucleotides agree with TRBD1. Looked up from germline, CDR1 is WNHNN and CDR2 is SYGVQD (reference sequence). The ends lost 8 bases at V and 7 bases at J; junction bases unmatched: 10. CDR3 length: 14 residues. CDR3 DNA sequence: TGCGCCAGCTCAGGGGGCAGTGGGGTAAATGAGCAGTTCTTC. This sequence encodes CASSGGSGVNEQFF.

The rearrangement joins TRBV7-2 to TRBJ1-5; 9 bases match TRBD1. Losses at the gene ends were 3 bases for V and 0 bases for J; bases not matched to a gene: 0. The CDR3 loop spans 15 amino acids. Germline assignment: CDR1 SGHTA and CDR2 FQGNSA. The CDR3 region is CASSLGQGSNQPQHF. The CDR3 DNA sequence: TGTGCCAGCAGCTTGGGACAGGGTAGCAATCAGCCCCAGCATTTT.

The J gene is TRBJ1-2, the V gene TRBV18; 7 bases map to TRBD1. The CDR3 is made up of 15 amino acids. From germline, CDR1 is KGHSH and CDR2 LQKENI. J lost 4 bases, V lost 3 bases, and 8 bases had no gene match. The CDR3 region is CASSPPNRGGYGYTF. The CDR3 DNA sequence: TGTGCCAGCTCACCCCCCAACAGGGGCGGCTATGGCTACACCTTC. Variable domain in full (rest from reference TRBV18 and TRBJ1-2): NAGVMQNPRHLVRRRGQEARLRCSPMKGHSHVYWYRQLPEEGLKFMVYLQKENIIDESGMPKERFSAEFPKEGPSILRIQQVVRGDSAAYFCASSPPNRGGYGYTFGSGTRLTVV.

The chain couples TRBV21-1 to TRBJ2-1; no check of the table's D call, TRBD2, against the DNA was made. TRBV21-1 is tagged as a pseudogene. This CDR3 contains 14 residues. The CDR3, as DNA: TGTGCCAGCAGTTTAGCGGGGGCAGGCAATGAGCAGTTCTTC. This sequence encodes CASSLAGAGNEQFF.

The rearrangement links TRBV20-1 to TRBJ1-1; 7 nucleotides line up with TRBD1. Germline V gene lookup returns CDR1 DFQATT and CDR2 SNEGSKA (reference sequence). The length of the CDR3 is 11 residues. The V gene end was trimmed by 8 bases and the J gene end by 13 bases; junction bases not matched to a gene: 13. The CDR3 sequence is CSLLRQGAGFF. As DNA, the CDR3 is TGCAGTCTGCTTCGACAGGGCGCCGGTTTCTTT.

The chain joins TRBV12-5 to TRBJ2-2; D perhaps matches TRBD1 (6 bases). CDR3 length: 16 amino acids. The V end lost 4 bases, the J end lost 2 bases, and 14 bases lay between the germline ends. Germline loops: CDR1 LGHNT, CDR2 FRNRAP. CDR3 nucleotide sequence: TGTGCTAGTGGTTGGCAGGGGCAGGAAAACACCGGGGAGCTGTTTTTT. It yields the protein CASGWQGQENTGELFF.

This chain links TRBV19 with TRBJ1-2, with D maybe TRBD1 (5 bases). V lost 7 bases to trimming and J lost 8 bases, with 20 bases between them. CDR3 length equals 14 residues. Germline lookup yields CDR1 LNHDA and CDR2 SQIVND (reference sequence). The CDR3 nucleotides read TGTGCCAGTACCCCAAGACGGGGGGGTCTAGGCTACACCTTC. It is translated as CASTPRRGGLGYTF.

This clone was picked up a small number of times. The chain recombines TRBV14 with TRBJ1-1; D is possibly TRBD1 (5 bases). Trimming shortened V by 4 bases and J by 1 base, and 10 bases separated the two germline ends. The CDR3 has 14 amino acids. The V gene's germline CDR1 is SGHDN and CDR2 FVKESK. CDR3 sequence reads: CASSRGGWNTEAFF. The CDR3 DNA reads TGTGCCAGCAGCCGGGGGGGTTGGAACACTGAAGCTTTCTTT.

This chain joins TRBV3-1 (or the pseudogene TRBV3-2) and TRBJ2-3, with 8 bases matching TRBD1. V lost 4 bases to trimming and J lost 3 bases; unmatched junction nucleotides: 6. From germline, CDR1 is LGHDT and CDR2 YNNKEL (reference sequence). This CDR3 comprises 15 residues. Here the CDR3 reads CASSLRTGRTDTQYF. The CDR3 DNA reads as TGTGCCAGCAGCCTTCGGACAGGGAGGACAGATACGCAGTATTTT.

The chain combines TRBV6-2 or TRBV6-3 with TRBJ1-1; D gene ambiguous. Trimming stripped 0 bases from V and 8 bases from J, with 13 bases between. Germline CDR1 MNHEY, CDR2 SVGEGT. The CDR3 is made up of 14 amino acids. The CDR3 reads CASSYSQTTREAFF. Written as DNA, the CDR3 is TGTGCCAGCAGTTACTCTCAGACCACTAGGGAAGCTTTCTTT.